The sequence of this T cell receptor beta chain was determined in a study of PD-1 blockade in mismatch repair-deficient tumors. Using immunoSEQ multiplex PCR, the repertoire was profiled, and TCRdb retains in-frame clones only, with some absent. Of roughly 14,000 clones listed, approximately 90% were seen once; the top ten hold over 4.5%. The V gene's germline CDR1 is SGDLS and CDR2 YYNGEE. This CDR3 is 12 amino acids long. Trimming left V 0 bases short and J 4 bases short, with 4 bases between. In its sample, this clone was seen a few times. Its antigen is still unknown. Regarding time point: roughly ten-day in vitro stimulation with candidate neoantigen peptide 6. TCRs were sequenced from a few patients responding to pembrolizumab. Cells were stimulated around 9 days with each of seven ELISpot-reactive neoantigens.

The specimen was cells cultured in vitro, collected from a patient treated with pembrolizumab. The gene calls are TRBV9 and TRBJ2-5, with unresolved D. This receptor was obtained from an adult with mismatch repair-deficient cancer. The CDR3 sequence is CASSVGGETQYF. The CDR3 DNA sequence: TGTGCCAGCAGCGTAGGGGGAGAGACCCAGTACTTC. Together with reference TRBV9 and TRBJ2-5, the CDR3 gives the full variable domain: DSGVTQTPKHLITATGQRVTLRCSPRSGDLSVYWYQQSLDQGLQFLIQYYNGEERAKGNILERFSAQQFPDLHSELNLSSLELGDSALYFCASSVGGETQYFGPGTRLLVL.